The TCR beta chain described here comes from a study of cytomegalovirus exposure and HLA in healthy donors. Overall study results and limits: Cytomegalovirus-associated status was assigned to 164 TCR beta chains.

Comments on this clone: The target antigen is unknown.

V was pared by 4 bases and J by 4 bases, with 6 bases of the junction left unmatched. Germline CDR1 is SEHNR and CDR2 is FQNEAQ (reference sequence). The CDR3 has 15 residues. It was with 60 Vbeta and 13 Jbeta primers that the PCR ran. Profiling relied on immunoSEQ multiplex PCR, and the TCRdb table lists in-frame clones only, not all of them. In total, the table holds around 140,000 clones. This chain uses TRBV7-9 with TRBJ1-1; 10 nucleotides line up with TRBD1. The TCR sequence derives from a male donor in good health and CMV-seronegative. Sequencing was done on a sample of PBMCs. CDR3 nucleotide sequence: TGTGCCAGCAGCTCACGACAGGGGGCTGGCACTGAAGCTTTCTTT. Translation gives CASSSRQGAGTEAFF.